Listed below are T cell receptor beta chains from one sample, sequenced in a study of blood T cell repertoires in COVID-19. The assay was immunoSEQ multiplex PCR, and TCRdb's table has in-frame clones only and misses some. The table records over 200,000 clones, about 86% of them present only once. The sample taken for sequencing was peripheral blood. The receptors were gathered from a man aged 55 to 70 who had recovered from COVID-19. Each CDR3 is given with its conserved first and last residue. D genes are given only for firm matches. Not every row has a clone size; where given, it reads once, few, many or a size class.

j_gene,len,d_gene,abundance,v_gene,CDR3nt,CDR3aa
TRBJ1-3,14,TRBD1,-,TRBV28,TGTGCCAGCACGGGACAGATCTCTGGAAACACCATATATTTT,CASTGQISGNTIYF
TRBJ2-3,17,TRBD1,-,TRBV10-2,TGCGCCAGCAGTGAAATGGCAGGGGGTTGGATGACAGATACGCAGTATTTT,CASSEMAGGWMTDTQYF
TRBJ2-3,14,TRBD2,-,TRBV2,TGTGCCAGCGGGACTAGCGGGGGGAGAGATACGCAGTATTTT,CASGTSGGRDTQYF
TRBJ2-7,15,TRBD2,-,TRBV5-1,TGCGCCAGCAGCCCCCGGACTAGCGGGGCGTACGAGCAGTACTTC,CASSPRTSGAYEQYF
TRBJ1-5,15,TRBD1,-,TRBV7-6,TGTGCCAGCAGCCAGGGACAGGCCGGCAATCAGCCCCAGCATTTT,CASSQGQAGNQPQHF
TRBJ1-1,15,-,once,TRBV7-6,TGTGCCAGCAGCTTATGGGCGGGAGGCCTGGGGGGAGCTTTCTTT,CASSLWAGGLGGAFF
TRBJ2-5,16,TRBD1,-,TRBV19,TGTGCCAGTAGTGATATACAGGGGATGATACAAGAGACCCAGTACTTC,CASSDIQGMIQETQYF
TRBJ1-2,12,-,-,TRBV7-3,-,CASSFGQGTIIF
TRBJ1-6,14,TRBD1,-,TRBV9,TGTGCCAGCAGCGCTGGGACAGGGTTATCACCCCTCCACTTT,CASSAGTGLSPLHF
TRBJ2-6,15,-,-,TRBV19,TGTGCCAGTAGAACAGGGTCCTCTGGGGCCAACGTCCTGACTTTC,CASRTGSSGANVLTF
TRBJ1-5,13,-,-,TRBV27,TGTGCCAGCAGGGAGGAGCCAGGACAGCCCCAGCATTTT,CASREEPGQPQHF
TRBJ2-2,16,-,-,TRBV9,TGTGCCAGCAGCGTAGCTACGGGAGTGAGGGCCGGGGAGCTGTTTTTT,CASSVATGVRAGELFF
TRBJ1-6,15,TRBD1,-,TRBV14,TGTGCCAGCAGCCGGTACAAGGGGGCAGGATCACCCCTCCACTTT,CASSRYKGAGSPLHF
TRBJ2-7,12,-,-,TRBV6-2/TRBV6-3,TGTGCCAGCAGTTACCCCCTCTACGAGCAGTACTTC,CASSYPLYEQYF
TRBJ2-7,18,TRBD1,-,TRBV19,TGTGCCAGTAGTATCCTGACAACGGGACAGGGGAAACCCTACGAGCAGTACTTC,CASSILTTGQGKPYEQYF
TRBJ1-1,12,-,-,TRBV28,TGTGCCAGCGTCGAACAGGGACCTGAAGCTTTCTTT,CASVEQGPEAFF
TRBJ2-3,20,TRBD2,-,TRBV5-8,TGTGCCAGCAGCTTGGTGGGACTAGCGGGAGGGATTTCGTGGACAGATACGCAGTATTTT,CASSLVGLAGGISWTDTQYF
TRBJ1-4,13,-,once,TRBV28,TGTGCCAGTGTGGGGGGAGGGGTTGAAAAACTGTTTTTT,CASVGGGVEKLFF
TRBJ2-5,15,-,-,TRBV21-1,TGTGCCAGCAGCGCTCGGCCTCCCCGGGGGGAGACCCAGTACTTC,CASSARPPRGETQYF
TRBJ1-6,13,-,-,TRBV7-9,TGTGCCAGCAGCTCACAGGGAAGCGCACCCCTCCACTTT,CASSSQGSAPLHF
TRBJ2-3,13,-,-,TRBV7-2,TGTGCCAGCAGCACCACACCCCTCGATACGCAGTATTTT,CASSTTPLDTQYF
TRBJ2-1,14,-,-,TRBV19,TGTGCCAGTAGTATAATTTCCAGGTCCCTCGAGCAGTTCTTC,CASSIISRSLEQFF